A selection of T cell receptor beta chains follows, all from one sample in a study of blood T cell repertoires in COVID-19. Generated by immunoSEQ multiplex PCR, the TCRdb table keeps only in-frame clones and is missing some. The sample holds around 280,000 clones, approximately 86% seen once. Sequencing was done on a sample of peripheral blood. Source of these receptors: a man between 70 and 80 years old with acute or convalescent COVID-19. Both conserved end residues are part of each CDR3.

J | length | V | CDR3
TRBJ2-2 | 12 | TRBV7-7 | CASSDRGGELFF
TRBJ1-2 | 13 | TRBV7-9 | CASSLGLGDGYTF
TRBJ1-5 | 19 | TRBV28 | CASSHYPSQTGRWSGPQHF
TRBJ2-1 | 17 | TRBV6-2/TRBV6-3 | CASSPLPRSSSYNEQFF
TRBJ1-2 | 15 | TRBV7-9 | CASSLSRDTFYGYTF
TRBJ1-4 | 15 | TRBV5-1 | CASSFSGSTNEKLFF
TRBJ1-2 | 15 | TRBV3-1/TRBV3-2 | CASSQNEGDDYGYTF
TRBJ1-2 | 16 | TRBV4-2 | CASSQSGQGTGYGYTF
TRBJ1-1 | 14 | TRBV7-9 | CASTEKRGGTEAFF
TRBJ2-5 | 13 | TRBV5-1 | CASSSGDQETQYF
TRBJ1-3 | 15 | TRBV18 | CASSPTASSGNTIYF
TRBJ1-2 | 12 | TRBV12-3/TRBV12-4 | CASTQRGSGYTF
TRBJ2-3 | 13 | TRBV6-5 | CASSRVSTDTQYF
TRBJ2-1 | 15 | TRBV6-2/TRBV6-3 | CASSTQGQGWDEQFF
TRBJ2-3 | 13 | TRBV29-1 | CSVGAGGTDTQYF
TRBJ2-7 | 15 | TRBV4-3 | CASSYRGGLPYEQYF
TRBJ2-1 | 13 | TRBV29-1 | CSVGGEGYNEQFF
TRBJ1-2 | 16 | TRBV30 | CAWSVRMRVPNYGYTF
TRBJ1-2 | 15 | TRBV7-2 | CASSLLDRVGYGYTF
TRBJ2-4 | 17 | TRBV18 | CASSPIFRGLAKNIQYF
TRBJ1-5 | 13 | TRBV6-5 | CASSRTGIQPQHF
TRBJ2-4 | 12 | TRBV28 | CASSTWAQVQYF
TRBJ2-2 | 15 | TRBV11-2 | CASSSWGRGTGELFF
TRBJ2-5 | 13 | TRBV2 | CASSGNSQETQYF
TRBJ2-7 | 16 | TRBV27 | CASSHRRDRGTYEQYF